This TCR beta chain was sequenced for a study of OX40 agonist ivuxolimab in advanced cancers. Study-wide context: Patients were treated with intravenous ivuxolimab, dosed at 0.01 to 10 mg/kg and infused every 2 weeks.

The study sampled blood at baseline, cycle 4 day 1, and cycle 7 day 1. Data came from immunoSEQ multiplex PCR; TCRdb stores just in-frame clones and leaves some out. In the table there are approximately 40,000 clones, approximately 84% of which are singletons. The CDR3 is 14 residues long. Per germline, CDR1 LNHDA and CDR2 SQIVND (reference sequence). V was pared by 3 bases and J by 1 base, with 9 bases between. The chain links TRBV19 to TRBJ1-1; D unclear. The sequences come from CD4+ or CD8+ T cells sorted from blood, collected in a trial of the OX40 agonist ivuxolimab. This TCR derives from an adult with an advanced solid tumor such as melanoma, head and neck, liver or kidney cancer. The CDR3 region is CASSIHLRNTEAFF. CDR3 nucleotides: TGTGCCAGTAGTATTCACCTTAGGAACACTGAAGCTTTCTTT.